The 25 T cell receptor beta chains below all came from one sample that was sequenced in a study of Ad26.COV2.S vaccination and SARS-CoV-2 variants. The protocol was immunoSEQ multiplex PCR, while the TCRdb copy is restricted to in-frame clones and leaves out a portion. In the table there are hundreds of thousands of clones, approximately 86% of which are singletons. Specified treatment: some 20 received Ad26.COV2.S at low or high dose, single or two shots; roughly five received placebo; per-sample allocation not given. The samples were gathered on day 63 after the first injection of vaccine or placebo. Here the sequenced sample was peripheral blood, taken in a trial of Ad26.COV2.S vaccine versus placebo. These receptors were collected from a person between 18 and 65 years old who received the Ad26.COV2.S COVID-19 vaccine or a placebo.

The chain is built from TRBV6-5 and TRBJ2-6; unclear D gene. CDR3 length: 15 amino acids. The germline V and J ends were trimmed by 6 bases and 2 bases, with 11 bases remaining between them. Per germline, CDR1 MNHEY and CDR2 SVGAGI. CDR3: CASSLVDTGANVLTF. The CDR3 DNA reads as TGTGCCAGCAGCCTCGTTGACACTGGGGCCAACGTCCTGACTTTC.

This clone came up once. CDR3 sequence: CASSLAGMNTGELFF. For the CDR3, the DNA is TGTGCCAGCAGTTTAGCAGGGATGAACACCGGGGAGCTGTTTTTT. The gene calls are TRBV27 and TRBJ2-2, with D possibly matching TRBD1 (5 bases). Germline CDR1 MNHEY, CDR2 SMNVEV (reference sequence). V was trimmed by 2 bases and J by 1 base, leaving 8 bases between them. The length of the CDR3 is 15 residues.

As regards this clone: Within the sample, other DNA sequences also encode this same CDR3. This sequence joins TRBV5-1 and TRBJ1-5; 8 nucleotides align to TRBD1. The CDR3 is 14 residues long. V was pared by 4 bases and J by 7 bases, with 7 bases of the junction left unmatched. Germline CDR1 and CDR2: SGHRS and YFSETQ. DNA for the CDR3: TGCGCCAGCAGCCCGGGGACAGGATCGCAGCCCCAGCATTTT. Translated: CASSPGTGSQPQHF.

The V gene is TRBV6-5, the J gene TRBJ2-5, with unresolved D. The V end was cut by 10 bases, the J end by 10 bases, with 16 bases between. The CDR3 covers 11 residues. Per germline, CDR1 MNHEY and CDR2 SVGAGI. CDR3 DNA: TGTGCCACTCAAGTCGGTCCCTTCCAGTACTTC. This codes for CATQVGPFQYF.

The chain employs TRBV6-5 and TRBJ1-1; D ambiguous. From germline, CDR1 is MNHEY and CDR2 SVGAGI. V lost 5 bases, J lost 13 bases, and 11 bases lay in between. This CDR3 is built from 10 residues. The CDR3 region has the DNA TGTGCCAGCAGTATATCCCCCAGTTTCTTT. It is translated as CASSISPSFF.

V and J are TRBV19 and TRBJ2-1; 8 bases match TRBD2. This CDR3 is built from 15 residues. CDR1 LNHDA and CDR2 SQIVND come from the germline V gene (reference sequence). V dropped 5 bases and J dropped 5; count of bases not matched to a gene: 8. CDR3 DNA sequence: TGTGCCAGTAGTTTCACGGTAGCGGGGAACAATGAGCAGTTCTTC. This codes for CASSFTVAGNNEQFF.

This clone occurred once. The chain joins TRBV19 to TRBJ1-1; 7 nucleotides align to TRBD1. CDR1 and CDR2 from the germline V gene are LNHDA and SQIVND (reference sequence). The CDR3 is 15 residues long. J was trimmed by 0 bases and V by 8 bases; bases with no gene match: 9. DNA for the CDR3: TGTGCCAGTCGCGACAGGGCGGCTTTGAACACTGAAGCTTTCTTT. It codes for CASRDRAALNTEAFF.

The chain is built from TRBV11-1 and TRBJ1-6; TRBD1 aligns across 9 bases. Germline lookup yields CDR1 SGHAT and CDR2 FQDESV (reference sequence). This CDR3 comprises 15 residues. The V segment lost 5 bases and the J segment 10 bases; nucleotides outside the gene matches: 9. CDR3 in amino acids: CASSLWTGAESPLHF. DNA of the CDR3: TGTGCCAGCAGCCTTTGGACAGGGGCGGAATCACCCCTCCACTTT.

This clone was picked up a small number of times. The genes are TRBV27 and TRBJ1-1; D is ambiguous. From germline, CDR1 is MNHEY and CDR2 SMNVEV (reference sequence). The CDR3 has 11 amino acids. V lost 3 bases and J 11 bases, leaving 10 bases between the germline ends. The CDR3 DNA reads as TGTGCCAGCAGTTTCTCCGGGGTTGCTTTCTTT. Protein product: CASSFSGVAFF.

The chain joins TRBV6-5 to TRBJ2-2; D is unclear. This CDR3 comprises 12 residues. Between the trimmed V and J ends, which lost 4 bases and 3 bases, there was a span of 3 bases. Germline values: CDR1 MNHEY, CDR2 SVGAGI. DNA for the CDR3: TGTGCCAGCAGTTCCGACACCGGGGAGCTGTTTTTT. This gives the protein CASSSDTGELFF.

To note about this clone: The junction and the germline gene differ at one end; a read error may be behind it. The V and J genes are TRBV27 and TRBJ2-7, with 9 positions matching TRBD1. The germline V gene encodes CDR1 MNHEY and CDR2 SMNVEV (reference sequence). The length of the CDR3 is 16 residues. The CDR3 DNA is TGTGCCACTAGAGGAGAGGGACAGGGACTCTCCGACGAGCAGTACTTC. This translates into CATRGEGQGLSDEQYF.

This clone was observed a single time. This chain joins TRBV10-2 and TRBJ2-2, with 8 positions matching TRBD1. This CDR3 contains 15 residues. Germline assignment: CDR1 WSHSY and CDR2 SAAADI. With 10 bases clipped from V and 8 bases from J, the junction kept 15 bases outside the gene matches. The CDR3 nucleotides are TGCGCCACATCTAAATCCCAGGGGGCAGGTGGGGAGCTGTTTTTT. As protein: CATSKSQGAGGELFF.

The V call is TRBV11-2, the J call TRBJ2-3; D remains ambiguous. There are 15 residues in the CDR3. CDR1 is SGHAT and CDR2 is FQNNGV in the germline V gene. The ends were cut back, 3 bases at V and 0 bases at J, with 10 bases in the middle. The CDR3 spells CASSFQPASTDTQYF. Written as DNA, the CDR3 is TGTGCCAGCAGCTTTCAACCGGCTAGCACAGATACGCAGTATTTT.

The gene calls are TRBV27 and TRBJ2-1, with a tentative D call TRBD2 (5 bases). Germline lookup yields CDR1 MNHEY and CDR2 SMNVEV (reference sequence). The CDR3 is 14 amino acids. The ends were cut back, 4 bases at V and 3 bases at J, with 10 bases in the middle. The CDR3 is CASSSKRYYNEQFF. For the CDR3, the DNA is TGTGCCAGCAGTTCCAAGCGGTACTACAATGAGCAGTTCTTC.

This chain joins TRBV18 and TRBJ2-7, with 8 nucleotides matching TRBD1. The germline V gene encodes CDR1 KGHSH and CDR2 LQKENI. The V and J ends lost 3 bases and 3 bases, in that order; junction bases with no gene match: 7. The CDR3 spans 15 residues. The CDR3 DNA reads TGTGCCAGCTCACCTACCCGGGACAGGCTCTACGAGCAGTACTTC. This codes for CASSPTRDRLYEQYF. The whole variable domain, filled in from reference TRBV18 and TRBJ2-7, reads NAGVMQNPRHLVRRRGQEARLRCSPMKGHSHVYWYRQLPEEGLKFMVYLQKENIIDESGMPKERFSAEFPKEGPSILRIQQVVRGDSAAYFCASSPTRDRLYEQYFGPGTRLTVT.

The chain recombines TRBV28 with TRBJ2-7, with D perhaps TRBD1 (5 bases). The CDR3 is made up of 12 amino acids. Germline CDR1 and CDR2: MDHEN and SYDVKM. V gave up 4 bases and J gave up 5 bases, with 9 bases separating them. The CDR3 nucleotides read TGTGCCAGCAGTTCCAGGGCCCACGAGCAGTACTTC. Translating gives CASSSRAHEQYF.

This clone appeared once. The chain employs TRBV28 and TRBJ2-4; D is undetermined. This CDR3 has 16 residues. V lost 2 bases to trimming and J lost 0 bases, with 11 bases between them. Germline V gene data show CDR1 as MDHEN and CDR2 as SYDVKM. The CDR3 reads CASSLRADLAKNIQYF. The CDR3 nucleotides are TGTGCCAGCAGTTTAAGGGCAGATCTAGCCAAAAACATTCAGTACTTC.

The chain uses TRBV7-2 and TRBJ2-7; 7 nucleotides line up with TRBD2. The length of the CDR3 is 15 residues. The V gene's germline CDR1 is SGHTA and CDR2 FQGNSA. With V trimmed by 5 bases and J by 0 bases, 7 bases remained unmatched. The CDR3 is CASSRVLADSYEQYF. CDR3 DNA: TGTGCCAGCAGCCGGGTCCTAGCGGACTCCTACGAGCAGTACTTC.

V is TRBV6-6 and J is TRBJ1-1, with TRBD1 matching 7 bases. CDR1 is MNHNY and CDR2 is SVGAGI in the germline V gene (reference sequence). V shed 2 bases and J 8 bases; nucleotides not matched to a gene: 5. CDR3 length: 13 amino acids. This chain's CDR3 is CASSYRQDREAFF. CDR3 in DNA: TGTGCCAGCAGTTACCGTCAGGACAGGGAAGCTTTCTTT.

A note on this clone: In the same sample, other DNA sequences code for this CDR3. This chain links TRBV19 with TRBJ1-3, with D possibly matching TRBD1 (6 bases). CDR3 length: 14 residues. Per germline, CDR1 LNHDA and CDR2 SQIVND (reference sequence). V was shortened by 2 bases and J by 4 bases, with 9 bases between the two germline ends. CDR3 DNA: TGTGCCAGTAGTATAACAGGGACCGGAAACACCATATATTTT. Its translation is CASSITGTGNTIYF. The whole variable domain, remainder taken from reference TRBV19 and TRBJ1-3, is DGGITQSPKYLFRKEGQNVTLSCEQNLNHDAMYWYRQDPGQGLRLIYYSQIVNDFQKGDIAEGYSVSREKKESFPLTVTSAQKNPTAFYLCASSITGTGNTIYFGEGSWLTVV.

This chain joins TRBV21-1 and TRBJ1-1; TRBD1, the D gene given by the table, was not confirmed from the DNA. TRBV21-1 is a documented pseudogene. The CDR3 contains 15 residues. Written as DNA, the CDR3 is TGTGCCAGCAGCAGGCCCCTGGCCCAGAACACTGAAGCTTTCTTT. Translating gives CASSRPLAQNTEAFF.

The rearrangement links TRBV7-9 to TRBJ2-4, with D unclear. Germline CDR1 reads SEHNR; CDR2 reads FQNEAQ (reference sequence). Trimming pared 1 base from V and 10 bases from J, leaving 8 bases between. There are 12 residues in the CDR3. The CDR3 DNA reads TGTGCCAGCAGCTTAGGCAACGAGATTCAGTACTTC. Protein: CASSLGNEIQYF.

The CDR3 is CASSLVLDREYGYTF. In nucleotides, the CDR3 is TGTGCCAGCAGCTTAGTCCTGGACAGGGAGTATGGCTACACCTTC. The chain combines TRBV7-8 with TRBJ1-2, with 8 bases lining up with TRBD1. Germline V lookup: CDR1 SGHVS, CDR2 FQNEAQ. This CDR3 has 15 amino acids. The ends lost 1 base at V and 5 bases at J; junction bases unmatched: 6.

The chain has TRBV7-2 and TRBJ2-3; tentatively, D is TRBD2 (5 bases). Looked up from germline, CDR1 is SGHTA and CDR2 is FQGNSA. The CDR3 consists of 15 residues. V lost 5 bases, J lost 7 bases, and 19 bases lay in between. CDR3 residues: CASSPPEAARYTQYF. For the CDR3, the DNA is TGTGCCAGCAGCCCCCCGGAGGCAGCCCGTTATACGCAGTATTTT.

Regarding this clone: The sample has other DNA sequences that encode this CDR3 too. V usage is TRBV18 and J usage is TRBJ2-3; D not resolved. Trimming cost V 5 bases and J 1 base, with 7 bases left between them. Germline loops: CDR1 KGHSH, CDR2 LQKENI. This CDR3 is 13 amino acids long. The CDR3 loop reads CASSRGGTDTQYF. CDR3 nucleotides: TGTGCCAGCTCAAGAGGTGGCACAGATACGCAGTATTTT.